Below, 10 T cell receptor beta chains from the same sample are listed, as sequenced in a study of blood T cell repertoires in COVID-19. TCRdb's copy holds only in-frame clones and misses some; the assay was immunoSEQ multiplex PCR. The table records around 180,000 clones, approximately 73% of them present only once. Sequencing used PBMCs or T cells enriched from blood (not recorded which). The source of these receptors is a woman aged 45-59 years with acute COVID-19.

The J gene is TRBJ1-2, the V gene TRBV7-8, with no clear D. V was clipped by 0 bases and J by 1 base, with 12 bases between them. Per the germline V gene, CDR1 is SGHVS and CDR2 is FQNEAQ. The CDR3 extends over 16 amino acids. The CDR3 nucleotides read TGTGCCAGCAGCTTAGCGCGGGCCATTATTAACTATGGCTACACCTTC. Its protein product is CASSLARAIINYGYTF.

The CDR3 bases are TGTGCCAGCGGCGGTGGTACTAATGAAAAACTGTTTTTT. Encoded protein: CASGGGTNEKLFF. The genes are TRBV13 and TRBJ1-4; D remains unclear. CDR1 PRHDT and CDR2 FYEKMQ come from the germline V gene (reference sequence). The CDR3 has 13 amino acids. The ends were cut back, 8 bases at V and 2 bases at J, with 9 bases in the middle.

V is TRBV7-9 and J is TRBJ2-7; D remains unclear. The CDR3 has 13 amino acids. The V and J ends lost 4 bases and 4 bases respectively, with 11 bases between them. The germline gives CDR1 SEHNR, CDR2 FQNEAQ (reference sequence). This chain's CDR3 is CASSSPHSYEQYV. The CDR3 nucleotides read TGTGCCAGCAGCTCCCCTCACAGTTACGAGCAGTACGTC.

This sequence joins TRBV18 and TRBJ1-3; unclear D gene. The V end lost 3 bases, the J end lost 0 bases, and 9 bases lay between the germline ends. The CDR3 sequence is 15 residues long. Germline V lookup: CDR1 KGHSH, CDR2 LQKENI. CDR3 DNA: TGTGCCAGCTCACCCGAGACTCTCTCTGGAAACACCATATATTTT. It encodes CASSPETLSGNTIYF.

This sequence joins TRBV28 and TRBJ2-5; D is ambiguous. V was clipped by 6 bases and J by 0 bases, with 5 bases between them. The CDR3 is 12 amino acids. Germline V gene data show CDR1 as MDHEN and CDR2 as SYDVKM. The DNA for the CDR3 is TGTGCCAGCAGCGGTTACCAAGAGACCCAGTACTTC. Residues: CASSGYQETQYF.

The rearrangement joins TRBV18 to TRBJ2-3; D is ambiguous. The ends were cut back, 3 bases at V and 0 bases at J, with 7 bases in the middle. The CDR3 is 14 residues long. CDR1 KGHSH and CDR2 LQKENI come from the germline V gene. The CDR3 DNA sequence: TGTGCCAGCTCACCCCCCATCAGCACAGATACGCAGTATTTT. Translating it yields CASSPPISTDTQYF.

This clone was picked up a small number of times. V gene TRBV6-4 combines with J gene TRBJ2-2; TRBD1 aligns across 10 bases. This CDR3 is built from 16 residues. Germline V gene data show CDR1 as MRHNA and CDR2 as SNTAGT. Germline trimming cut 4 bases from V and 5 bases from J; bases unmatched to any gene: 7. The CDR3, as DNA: TGTGCCAGCAGTGCCCTCAGACAGGGGGCGACCGGGGAGCTGTTTTTT. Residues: CASSALRQGATGELFF.

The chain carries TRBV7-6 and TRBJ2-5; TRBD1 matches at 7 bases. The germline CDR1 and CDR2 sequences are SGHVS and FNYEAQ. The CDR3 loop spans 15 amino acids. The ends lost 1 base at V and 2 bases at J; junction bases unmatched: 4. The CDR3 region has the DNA TGTGCCAGCAGCTTAGAAACAGGGGAACAAGAGACCCAGTACTTC. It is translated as CASSLETGEQETQYF.

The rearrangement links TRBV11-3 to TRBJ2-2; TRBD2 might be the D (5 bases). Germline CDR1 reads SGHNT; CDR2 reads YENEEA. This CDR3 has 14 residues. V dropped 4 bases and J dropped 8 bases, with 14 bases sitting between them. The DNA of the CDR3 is TGTGCCAGCAGCTCGACTACCCCTTGGGGGGAGCTGTTTTTT. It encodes CASSSTTPWGELFF.

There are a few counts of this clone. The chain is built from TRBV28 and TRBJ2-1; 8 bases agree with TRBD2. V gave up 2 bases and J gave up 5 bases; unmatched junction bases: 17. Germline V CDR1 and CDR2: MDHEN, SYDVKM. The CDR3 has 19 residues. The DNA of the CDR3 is TGTGCCAGCAGTTTAGGGACGAACTTTCAAGCGGGGGCCGACAATGAGCAGTTCTTC. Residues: CASSLGTNFQAGADNEQFF.